Each of the 6 T cell receptor beta chains below was sequenced from the same sample in a study of technical replicates of blood from a handful of donors. Generated by immunoSEQ multiplex PCR, the TCRdb table keeps only in-frame clones and is missing some. The table lists under 85,000 clones, approximately 86% of them singletons. The sequenced material came from PBMCs. These receptors originate from a human donor in good health. Some clones in this sample may be carry-over from other donors' samples.

This chain connects TRBV19 to TRBJ2-7; D is possibly TRBD1 (5 bases). V shed 3 bases and J shed 7 bases, with 19 bases lying between them. Germline assignment: CDR1 LNHDA and CDR2 SQIVND (reference sequence). This CDR3 is built from 15 residues. CDR3 loop: CASSMDVAAGYEQYF. For the CDR3, the DNA is TGTGCCAGTAGTATGGATGTTGCGGCAGGGTATGAGCAGTACTTC. The whole variable domain, remainder taken from reference TRBV19 and TRBJ2-7, is DGGITQSPKYLFRKEGQNVTLSCEQNLNHDAMYWYRQDPGQGLRLIYYSQIVNDFQKGDIAEGYSVSREKKESFPLTVTSAQKNPTAFYLCASSMDVAAGYEQYFGPGTRLTVT.

A few counts support this clone. The V call is TRBV7-8, the J call TRBJ1-2; D gene ambiguous. Trimming cost V 5 bases and J 4 bases, with 17 bases left between them. The CDR3 totals 15 residues. In germline, CDR1 is SGHVS, CDR2 FQNEAQ. CDR3 DNA: TGTGCCAGCAGCCCGCGGGAGGCATTTAGCTATGGCTACACCTTC. Amino acid sequence: CASSPREAFSYGYTF.

The chain joins TRBV11-3 to TRBJ2-7; D perhaps matches TRBD1 (5 bases). Germline V CDR1 and CDR2: SGHNT, YENEEA. The CDR3 covers 15 residues. The germline V and J ends were trimmed by 3 bases and 5 bases, with 17 bases remaining between them. This CDR3 reads CASSLAGGATDEQYF. Written as DNA, the CDR3 is TGTGCCAGCAGCTTGGCCGGTGGGGCTACGGACGAGCAGTACTTC.

The rearrangement joins TRBV7-6 to TRBJ2-2; 10 bases are shared with TRBD1. Germline V gene lookup returns CDR1 SGHVS and CDR2 FNYEAQ. The CDR3 runs to 16 residues. V lost 2 bases, J lost 5 bases, and 5 bases stayed unmatched. In DNA form, the CDR3 reads TGTGCCAGCAGCTTAAACCGGGACAGGGGAACCGGGGAGCTGTTTTTT. It encodes CASSLNRDRGTGELFF.

This sequence joins TRBV19 and TRBJ2-7; perhaps TRBD2 as D (5 bases). This CDR3 region has 15 residues. Germline CDR1 and CDR2: LNHDA and SQIVND (reference sequence). Trimming took off 0 bases at V and 4 bases at J, with 13 bases between the two ends. CDR3 in amino acids: CASSIEASPRYEQYF. CDR3 DNA sequence: TGTGCCAGTAGTATAGAGGCTAGCCCGAGGTACGAGCAGTACTTC.

This rearrangement joins TRBV7-6 to TRBJ2-1, with 13 bases identical to TRBD2. J was trimmed by 9 bases and V by 5 bases; bases with no gene match: 13. CDR1 and CDR2 (germline): SGHVS, FNYEAQ. This CDR3 spans 17 amino acids. DNA for the CDR3: TGTGCCAGCAGCCTTTGGACTAGCGGGAGTCCTAACGGTGAGCAGTTCTTC. It specifies CASSLWTSGSPNGEQFF.